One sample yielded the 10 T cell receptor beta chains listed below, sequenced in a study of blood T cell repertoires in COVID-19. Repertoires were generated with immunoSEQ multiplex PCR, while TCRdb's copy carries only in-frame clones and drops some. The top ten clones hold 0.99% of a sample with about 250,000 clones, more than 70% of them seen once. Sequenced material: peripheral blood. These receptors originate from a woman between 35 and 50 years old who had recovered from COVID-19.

The CDR3, as DNA: TGTGCCACCAGTGACCCCAGAGGGGCGGGGAGCAATCAGCCCCAGCATTTT. It is translated as CATSDPRGAGSNQPQHF. The chain employs TRBV24-1 and TRBJ1-5, with TRBD1 as a possible D gene (5 bases). This CDR3 has 17 residues. Trimming left V 4 bases short and J 1 base short, with 16 bases between. Germline values: CDR1 KGHDR, CDR2 SFDVKD.

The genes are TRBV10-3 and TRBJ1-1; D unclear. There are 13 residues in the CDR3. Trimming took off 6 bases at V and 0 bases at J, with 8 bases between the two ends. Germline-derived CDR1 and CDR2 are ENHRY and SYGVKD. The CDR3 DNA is TGTGCCATCAGGCTTGAGCTGAACACTGAAGCTTTCTTT. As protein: CAIRLELNTEAFF.

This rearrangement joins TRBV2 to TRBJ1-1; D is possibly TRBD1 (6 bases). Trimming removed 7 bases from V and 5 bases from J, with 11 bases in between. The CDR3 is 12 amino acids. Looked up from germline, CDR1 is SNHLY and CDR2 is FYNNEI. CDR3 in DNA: TGTGCCAGCACCGACAGGTGGACTGAAGCTTTCTTT. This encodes CASTDRWTEAFF.

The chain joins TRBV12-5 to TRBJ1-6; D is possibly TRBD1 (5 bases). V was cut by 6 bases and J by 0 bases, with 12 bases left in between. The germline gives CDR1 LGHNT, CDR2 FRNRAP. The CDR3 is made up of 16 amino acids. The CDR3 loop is CASGPGGSSYNSPLHF. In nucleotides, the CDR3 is TGTGCTAGTGGCCCCGGGGGTAGCTCCTATAATTCACCCCTCCACTTT.

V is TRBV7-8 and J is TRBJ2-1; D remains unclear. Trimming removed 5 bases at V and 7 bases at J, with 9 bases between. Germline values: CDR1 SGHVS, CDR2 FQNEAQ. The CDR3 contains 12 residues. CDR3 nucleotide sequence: TGTGCCAGCAGCCCCCCCGGGAATGAGCAGTTCTTC. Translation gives CASSPPGNEQFF.

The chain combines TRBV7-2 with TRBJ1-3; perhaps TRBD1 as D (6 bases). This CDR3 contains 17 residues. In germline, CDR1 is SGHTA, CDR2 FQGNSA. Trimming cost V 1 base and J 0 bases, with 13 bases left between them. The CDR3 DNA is TGTGCCAGCAGCTTAGAAGGGACACGATTCTCTGGAAACACCATATATTTT. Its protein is CASSLEGTRFSGNTIYF.

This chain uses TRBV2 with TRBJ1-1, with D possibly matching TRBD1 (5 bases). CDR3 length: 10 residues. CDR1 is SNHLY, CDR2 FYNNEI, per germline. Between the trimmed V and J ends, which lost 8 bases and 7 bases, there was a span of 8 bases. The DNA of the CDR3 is TGTGCCAGCCGGGGGAATGAAGCTTTCTTT. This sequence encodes CASRGNEAFF. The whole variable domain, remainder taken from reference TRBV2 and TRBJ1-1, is EPEVTQTPSHQVTQMGQEVILRCVPISNHLYFYWYRQILGQKVEFLVSFYNNEISEKSEIFDDQFSVERPDGSNFTLKIRSTKLEDSAMYFCASRGNEAFFGQGTRLTVV.

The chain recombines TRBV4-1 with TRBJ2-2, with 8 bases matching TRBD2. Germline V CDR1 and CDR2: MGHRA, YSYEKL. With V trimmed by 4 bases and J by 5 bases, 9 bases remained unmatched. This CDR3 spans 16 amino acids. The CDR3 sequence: CASSPTSGPRTGELFF. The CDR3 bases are TGCGCCAGCAGCCCCACTAGCGGACCAAGAACCGGGGAGCTGTTTTTT.

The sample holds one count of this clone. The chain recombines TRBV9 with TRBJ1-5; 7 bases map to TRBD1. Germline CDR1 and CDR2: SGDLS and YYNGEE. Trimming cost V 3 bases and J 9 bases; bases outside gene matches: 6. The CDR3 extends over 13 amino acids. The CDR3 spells CASSAQGQVPQHF. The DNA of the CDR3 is TGTGCCAGCAGCGCGCAAGGACAGGTGCCCCAGCATTTT.

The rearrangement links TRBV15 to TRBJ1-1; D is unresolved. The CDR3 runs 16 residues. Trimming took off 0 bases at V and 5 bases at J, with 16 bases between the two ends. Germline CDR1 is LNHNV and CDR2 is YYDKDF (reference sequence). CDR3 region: CATSRDRGRRWTEAFF. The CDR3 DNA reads TGTGCCACCAGCAGAGATCGAGGTCGCCGATGGACTGAAGCTTTCTTT.